A single sample is the source of the 6 T cell receptor beta chains below, sequenced in a study of blood T cells in healthy people across ages. A sample-barcoded 5' primer and a J-beta primer mix were used in a second PCR of roughly 7 to 11 cycles. TCRdb reprocessed the 5' RACE reads with MiXCR, giving one entry per CDR3 protein. The sample has some 640,000 distinct CDR3 sequences, 45% to 50% seen once. The sequenced sample was blood. The receptor source for this set is a woman aged 55-70 years in good health.

This clonotype was recorded a few times. This sequence joins TRBV7-2 and TRBJ2-5; 7 nucleotides align to TRBD1. The CDR3 runs 13 residues. CDR1 and CDR2 (germline): SGHTA, FQGNSA. V lost 5 bases to trimming and J lost 5 bases; unmatched junction nucleotides: 5. CDR3 nucleotide sequence: TGTGCCAGCAGCATCGACAGGGTTGAGACCCAGTACTTC. Protein: CASSIDRVETQYF.

This clonotype showed up just once. The gene calls are TRBV27 and TRBJ2-1, with 7 bases fitting TRBD2. The J call may be faulty, since TRBJ2-7 better matches the DNA end. Germline CDR1 MNHEY, CDR2 SMNVEV (reference sequence). The CDR3 spans 16 residues. The CDR3 loop is CASSPSLAAPLNEQYF. The CDR3 coding sequence is TGTGCCAGCAGCCCTTCTCTAGCGGCCCCTCTCAATGAGCAGTACTTC.

The rearrangement joins TRBV18 to TRBJ2-1, with 8 bases identical to TRBD2. Germline trimming cut 0 bases from V and 5 bases from J; bases unmatched to any gene: 6. The CDR3 is made up of 16 amino acids. Germline V CDR1 and CDR2: KGHSH, LQKENI. The chain's CDR3 is CASSPPGLVSDNEQFF. The DNA of the CDR3 is TGTGCCAGCTCACCACCGGGACTAGTTTCCGACAATGAGCAGTTCTTC.

This clonotype was observed a few times. V gene TRBV15 combines with J gene TRBJ2-3, with no clear D. CDR1 LNHNV and CDR2 YYDKDF come from the germline V gene (reference sequence). This CDR3 spans 13 amino acids. V gave up 4 bases and J gave up 6 bases, with 11 bases separating them. CDR3 bases: TGTGCCACCAGCACACGGAGTTGGGATACGCAGTATTTT. This encodes CATSTRSWDTQYF.

V usage is TRBV3-1 and J usage is TRBJ1-1; D possibly corresponds to TRBD1 (5 bases). CDR3 length: 14 amino acids. CDR1 LGHDT and CDR2 YNNKEL come from the germline V gene (reference sequence). Trimming removed 3 bases from V and 6 bases from J, with 14 bases in between. In DNA form, the CDR3 reads TGTGCCAGCAGCCAGCCGGGACGGTGGGCTGAAGCTTTCTTT. Protein: CASSQPGRWAEAFF. The full variable domain, its missing parts supplied by reference TRBV3-1 and TRBJ1-1, is DTAVSQTPKYLVTQMGNDKSIKCEQNLGHDTMYWYKQDSKKFLKIMFSYNNKELIINETVPNRFSPKSPDKAHLNLHINSLELGDSAVYFCASSQPGRWAEAFFGQGTRLTVV.

There are a few counts of this clonotype. This chain connects TRBV2 to TRBJ2-1; D not certain. This CDR3 has 12 amino acids. Trimming shortened V by 2 bases and J by 5 bases, and 4 bases separated the two germline ends. The germline V gene encodes CDR1 SNHLY and CDR2 FYNNEI. CDR3 loop: CASSEQNNEQFF. CDR3 nucleotide sequence: TGTGCCAGCAGTGAACAGAACAATGAGCAGTTCTTC.